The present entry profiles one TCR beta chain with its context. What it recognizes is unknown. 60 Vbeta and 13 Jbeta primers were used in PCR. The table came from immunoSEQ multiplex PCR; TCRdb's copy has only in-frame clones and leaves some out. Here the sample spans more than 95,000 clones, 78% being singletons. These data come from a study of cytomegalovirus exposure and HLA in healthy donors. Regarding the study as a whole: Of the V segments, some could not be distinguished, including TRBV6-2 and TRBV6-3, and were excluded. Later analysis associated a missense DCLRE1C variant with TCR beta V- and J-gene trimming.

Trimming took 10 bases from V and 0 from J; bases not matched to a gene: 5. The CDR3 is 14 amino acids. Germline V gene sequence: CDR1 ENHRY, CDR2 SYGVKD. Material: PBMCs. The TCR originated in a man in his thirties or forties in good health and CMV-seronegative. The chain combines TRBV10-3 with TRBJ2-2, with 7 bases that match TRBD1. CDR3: CATRDRANTGELFF. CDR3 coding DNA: TGTGCCACCCGGGACAGAGCGAACACCGGGGAGCTGTTTTTT.